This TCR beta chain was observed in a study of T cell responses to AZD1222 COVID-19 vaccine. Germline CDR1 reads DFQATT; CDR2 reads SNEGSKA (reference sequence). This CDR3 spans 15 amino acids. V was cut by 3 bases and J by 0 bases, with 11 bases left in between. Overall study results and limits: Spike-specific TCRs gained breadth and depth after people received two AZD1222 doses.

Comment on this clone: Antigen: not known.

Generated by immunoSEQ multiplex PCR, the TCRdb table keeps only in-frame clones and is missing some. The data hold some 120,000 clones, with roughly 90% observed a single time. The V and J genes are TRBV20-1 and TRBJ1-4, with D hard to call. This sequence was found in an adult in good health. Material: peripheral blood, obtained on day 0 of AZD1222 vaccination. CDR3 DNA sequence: TGCAGTGCTAGTAAGGGCGGTGCAACTAATGAAAAACTGTTTTTT. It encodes CSASKGGATNEKLFF.